This T cell receptor (beta chain) is from a study of Ad26.COV2.S vaccination and SARS-CoV-2 variants. Across the whole study: COV1001, an Ad26.COV2.S trial, supplied this vaccine-arm donor.

Treatment in this sample: some 20 received Ad26.COV2.S at low or high dose, single or two shots; several received placebo; per-sample allocation not given. Sampling was done on day 63 after the first vaccine or placebo injection. Trimming removed 0 bases at V and 7 bases at J, with 10 bases between. In germline, CDR1 is SGDLS, CDR2 YYNGEE. There are 14 residues in the CDR3. Sequencing used immunoSEQ multiplex PCR; TCRdb keeps in-frame clones, though not all of them. The sample records about 350,000 clones, more than 85% being singletons. This clonotype originated in a person between 18 and 60 years old who received the Ad26.COV2.S COVID-19 vaccine or a placebo. The sample in question was peripheral blood, obtained in a trial of Ad26.COV2.S vaccine versus placebo. The chain couples TRBV9 to TRBJ2-2; D is undetermined. CDR3 sequence (DNA): TGTGCCAGCAGCGTAGGGAGAGCCATCGGGGAGCTGTTTTTT. It encodes CASSVGRAIGELFF.